This T cell receptor (beta chain) is drawn from a study of cytomegalovirus exposure and HLA in healthy donors. PCR was performed using 60 Vbeta and 13 Jbeta primers. Profiling relied on immunoSEQ multiplex PCR, and the TCRdb table lists in-frame clones only, not all of them. The sample lists 150,000 to 200,000 clones; 79% were seen once. This clone was observed a single time. The clonotype originates from a girl aged 5-17 years in good health and CMV-seropositive. Material: PBMCs.

CDR3 sequence (DNA): TGTGCCTGGAGTGTTTCCCCCGGGGGGGAGCTGTTTTTT. Protein product: CAWSVSPGGELFF. This sequence joins TRBV30 and TRBJ2-2, with no clear D. CDR3 length: 13 amino acids. Trimming removed 0 bases from V and 8 bases from J, with 10 bases in between. Per germline, CDR1 GTSNPN and CDR2 SVGIG (reference sequence).